This TCR beta chain was retrieved from a study of cytomegalovirus exposure and HLA in healthy donors. Vbeta (60) and Jbeta (13) primers were used in the PCR. The repertoire was sequenced with immunoSEQ multiplex PCR; TCRdb's copy has only in-frame clones and lacks some. The table includes approximately 170,000 clones, 85% detected once. V lost 2 bases, J lost 11 bases, and 16 bases lay in between. There are 13 residues in the CDR3. Looked up from germline, CDR1 is GTSNPN and CDR2 is SVGIG (reference sequence). Study-wide points: Reportedly, fewer N-insertions than the 666-donor mean appeared in an Asian-associated ancestry cluster in a later analysis.

This clone came up once. Its antigen is unidentified. This receptor was identified in a man aged 30 to 39 in good health and CMV-seropositive. The sequenced material came from PBMCs. The chain carries TRBV30 and TRBJ1-5; possible D gene TRBD1, 6 bases. CDR3 coding DNA: TGTGCCTGGAGTTCAACCGACACAGGGACCCAGCATTTT. Translation: CAWSSTDTGTQHF.